The clone carrying this T cell receptor (beta chain) has only a few counts. This CDR3 region has 15 residues. Germline values: CDR1 SGHTA, CDR2 FQGNSA. V lost 6 bases, J lost 5 bases, and 11 bases stayed unmatched. The sample belongs to a study of blood T cell repertoires in COVID-19. Overall study context: Sites in the United States, Italy and Spain provided acute and convalescent COVID-19 samples. PBMCs, B-cell-depleted T cells, or T cells provided the cDNA or gDNA that made up the material.

Produced via immunoSEQ multiplex PCR; TCRdb's table is partial and in-frame only. Of 53,000 or so clones listed, 75% to 80% are singletons. This clonotype originated in a man between 65 and 85 years old with active or convalescent COVID-19. The chain is built from TRBV7-2 and TRBJ2-5, with 8 bases identical to TRBD2. Specimen: peripheral blood. The CDR3 region is CASRQPGLDGETQYF. The CDR3 nucleotides are TGTGCCAGCAGACAACCGGGACTAGATGGGGAGACCCAGTACTTC. Together with reference TRBV7-2 and TRBJ2-5, the CDR3 gives the full variable domain: GAGVSQSPSNKVTEKGKDVELRCDPISGHTALYWYRQSLGQGLEFLIYFQGNSAPDKSGLPSDRFSAERTGGSVSTLTIQRTQQEDSAVYLCASRQPGLDGETQYFGPGTRLLVL.